This T cell receptor (beta chain) was identified during a study of Ad26.COV2.S vaccination and SARS-CoV-2 variants. For the study at large: The vaccine Ad26.COV2.S was put into the muscle once, or twice with 56 days between.

The assay was immunoSEQ multiplex PCR, and TCRdb's table has in-frame clones only and misses some. The sample holds 510,000 or so clones, roughly 87% seen once. Noted treatment: around 19 received Ad26.COV2.S at low or high dose, single or two shots; 5 received placebo; per-sample allocation not given. All samples were drawn on day 63, counting from the first vaccine or placebo injection. The V gene end was trimmed by 5 bases and the J gene end by 7 bases; junction bases not matched to a gene: 8. This CDR3 region has 15 residues. Per germline, CDR1 SGHTA and CDR2 FQGNSA. Material: peripheral blood, obtained in a trial of Ad26.COV2.S vaccine versus placebo. The genes are TRBV7-2 and TRBJ1-4, with 9 bases matching TRBD1. The sequence was obtained from a person between 18 and 60 years old who received the Ad26.COV2.S COVID-19 vaccine or a placebo. CDR3 protein: CASSPGQGGGEKLFF. Written as DNA, the CDR3 is TGTGCCAGCAGCCCGGGACAGGGCGGTGGTGAAAAACTGTTTTTT.